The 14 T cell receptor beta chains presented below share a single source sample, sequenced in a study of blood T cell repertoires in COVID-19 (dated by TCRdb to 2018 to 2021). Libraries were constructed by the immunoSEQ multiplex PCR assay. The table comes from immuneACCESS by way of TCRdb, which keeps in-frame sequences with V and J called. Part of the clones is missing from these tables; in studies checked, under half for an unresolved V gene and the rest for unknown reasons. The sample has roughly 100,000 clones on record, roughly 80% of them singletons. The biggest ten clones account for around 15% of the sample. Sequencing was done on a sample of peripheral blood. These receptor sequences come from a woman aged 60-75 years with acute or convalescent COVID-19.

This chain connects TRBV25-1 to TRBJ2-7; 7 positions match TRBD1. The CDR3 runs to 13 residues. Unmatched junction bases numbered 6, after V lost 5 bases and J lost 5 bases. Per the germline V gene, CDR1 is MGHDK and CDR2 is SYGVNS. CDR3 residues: CASSKQGTDEQYF. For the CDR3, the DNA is TGTGCCAGCAGTAAGCAGGGGACAGACGAGCAGTACTTC.

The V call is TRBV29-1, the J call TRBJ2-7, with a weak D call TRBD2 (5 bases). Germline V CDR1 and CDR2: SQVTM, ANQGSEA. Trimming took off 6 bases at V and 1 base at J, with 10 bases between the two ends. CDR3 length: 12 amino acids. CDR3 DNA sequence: TGCAGCGTCGCGGGTCATTCCTACGAGCAGTACTTC. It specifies CSVAGHSYEQYF.

The CDR3, as DNA: TGTGCCAGCAGTGAAGTAGGGCGGGGGGTCCTCCAAGAGACCCAGTACTTC. It translates to CASSEVGRGVLQETQYF. V gene TRBV2 combines with J gene TRBJ2-5, with 8 bases lining up with TRBD2. The CDR3 contains 17 residues. J gave up 1 base and V 1 base, and 8 bases lay outside the gene matches. In germline, CDR1 is SNHLY, CDR2 FYNNEI.

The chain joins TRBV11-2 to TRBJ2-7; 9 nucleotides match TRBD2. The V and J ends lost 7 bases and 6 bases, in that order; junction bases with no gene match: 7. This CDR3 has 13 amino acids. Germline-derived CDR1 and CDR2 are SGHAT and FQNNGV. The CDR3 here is CASNSGGPLEQYF. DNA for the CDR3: TGTGCCAGCAATAGCGGGGGCCCCCTCGAGCAGTACTTC. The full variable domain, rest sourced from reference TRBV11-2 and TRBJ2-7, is EAGVAQSPRYKIIEKRQSVAFWCNPISGHATLYWYQQILGQGPKLLIQFQNNGVVDDSQLPKDRFSAERLKGVDSTLKIQPAKLEDSAVYLCASNSGGPLEQYFGPGTRLTVT.

DNA for the CDR3: TGTGCCAGCAGTTCAGGGATGAACACTGAAGCTTTCTTT. Translating gives CASSSGMNTEAFF. The chain couples TRBV12-3 or TRBV12-4 to TRBJ1-1; D may be TRBD1 (5 bases). CDR3 length: 13 amino acids. Trimming stripped 4 bases from V and 0 bases from J, with 6 bases between.

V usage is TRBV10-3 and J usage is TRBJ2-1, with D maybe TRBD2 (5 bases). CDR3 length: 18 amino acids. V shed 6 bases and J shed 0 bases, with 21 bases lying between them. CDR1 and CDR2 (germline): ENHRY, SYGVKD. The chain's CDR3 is CAISTTAGGDSSYNEQFF. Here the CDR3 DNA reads TGTGCCATCAGCACTACGGCGGGCGGCGATAGCTCCTACAATGAGCAGTTCTTC.

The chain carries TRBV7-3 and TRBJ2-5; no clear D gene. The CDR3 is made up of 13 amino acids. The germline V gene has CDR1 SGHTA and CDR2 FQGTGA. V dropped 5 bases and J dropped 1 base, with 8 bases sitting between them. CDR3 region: CASSPGSQETQYF. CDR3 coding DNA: TGTGCCAGCAGCCCTGGCAGCCAAGAGACCCAGTACTTC.

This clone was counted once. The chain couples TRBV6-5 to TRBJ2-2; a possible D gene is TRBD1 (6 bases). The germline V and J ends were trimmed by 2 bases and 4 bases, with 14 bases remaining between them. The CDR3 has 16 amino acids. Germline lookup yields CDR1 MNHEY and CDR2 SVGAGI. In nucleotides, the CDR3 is TGTGCCAGCAGTTACGGAATTGCAGGGGTCACCGGGGAGCTGTTTTTT. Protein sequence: CASSYGIAGVTGELFF.

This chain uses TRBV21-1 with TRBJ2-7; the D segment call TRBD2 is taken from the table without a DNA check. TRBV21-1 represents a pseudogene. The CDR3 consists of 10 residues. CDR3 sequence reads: CARMGGEQYF. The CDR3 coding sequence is TGTGCGAGGATGGGAGGTGAGCAGTACTTC.

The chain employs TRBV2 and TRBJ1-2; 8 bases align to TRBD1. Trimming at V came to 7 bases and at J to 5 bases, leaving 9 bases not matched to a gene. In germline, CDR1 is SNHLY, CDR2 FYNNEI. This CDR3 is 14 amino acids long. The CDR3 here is CASTPGGTLYGYTF. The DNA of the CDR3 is TGTGCCAGCACACCAGGGGGCACCCTTTATGGCTACACCTTC.

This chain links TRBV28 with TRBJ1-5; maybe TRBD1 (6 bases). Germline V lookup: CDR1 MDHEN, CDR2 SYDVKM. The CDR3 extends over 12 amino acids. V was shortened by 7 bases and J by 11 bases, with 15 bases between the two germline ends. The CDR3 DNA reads TGTGCCAGCAATTCGATATACAGGGCCCAGCATTTT. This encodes CASNSIYRAQHF.

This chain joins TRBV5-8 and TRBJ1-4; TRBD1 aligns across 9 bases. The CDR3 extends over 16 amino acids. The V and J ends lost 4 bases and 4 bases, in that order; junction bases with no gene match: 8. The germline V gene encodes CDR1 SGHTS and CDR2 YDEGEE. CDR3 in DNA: TGTGCCAGCAGCCCTGGGACAGGGACTTATAATGAAAAACTGTTTTTT. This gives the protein CASSPGTGTYNEKLFF.

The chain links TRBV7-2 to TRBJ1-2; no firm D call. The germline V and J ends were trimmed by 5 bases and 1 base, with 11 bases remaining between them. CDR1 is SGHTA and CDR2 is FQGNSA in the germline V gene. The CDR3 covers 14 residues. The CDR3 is CASSSAALNYGYTF. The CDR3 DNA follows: TGTGCCAGCAGCAGCGCCGCGCTTAACTATGGCTACACCTTC.

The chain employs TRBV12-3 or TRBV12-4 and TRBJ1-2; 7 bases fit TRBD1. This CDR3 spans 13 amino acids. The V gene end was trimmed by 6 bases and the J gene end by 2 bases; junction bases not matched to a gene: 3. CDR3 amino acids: CASSLQGNYGYTF. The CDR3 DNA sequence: TGTGCCAGCAGCCTACAGGGGAACTATGGCTACACCTTC.